The 2 T cell receptor beta chains below come from one sample, sequenced in a study of post-analysis software for immune sequencing data. Study-wide results and caveats: TRBV5-6, TRBV5-1 and TRBV20-1 were among roughly 5 TRBV segments more frequent in patients than controls.

Incorporated into the TCR beta cDNA libraries were unique molecular identifiers, which served to reduce PCR and sequencing biases. TCRdb called the PCR reads again in MiXCR, with one record for every CDR3 protein. The sample has approximately 460,000 distinct CDR3 sequences; roughly 45% are singletons. Their antigens remain unidentified. Sequencing was performed on blood. The receptors come from a girl between 10 and 17 years old with multiple sclerosis.

J is TRBJ2-3 and V is TRBV29-1, with 8 bases aligning to TRBD1. With V trimmed by 5 bases and J by 9 bases, 10 bases remained unmatched. CDR1 is SQVTM, CDR2 ANQGSEA, per germline. This CDR3 spans 13 amino acids. CDR3 sequence (DNA): TGCAGCGTTCAAAACGACAGGGGAGGCACGCAGTATTTT. It translates to CSVQNDRGGTQYF.

This clonotype has a handful of counts. V usage is TRBV24-1 and J usage is TRBJ2-1; no firm D call. Trimming shortened V by 4 bases and J by 1 base, and 10 bases separated the two germline ends. CDR3 length: 15 residues. From germline, CDR1 is KGHDR and CDR2 SFDVKD. The CDR3 coding sequence is TGTGCCACCAGTGACCCTTCCGTGTCCTACAATGAGCAGTTCTTC. This translates into CATSDPSVSYNEQFF.